This TCR beta chain was sequenced during a study of blood T cell repertoires in COVID-19. Study details: Researchers got acute and convalescent COVID-19 samples from the United States, Italy and Spain. T cells, B-cell-depleted T cells, or PBMCs supplied cDNA or gDNA.

Per the germline V gene, CDR1 is MGHRA and CDR2 is YSYEKL. V shed 0 bases, J shed 6 bases, and the junction held 2 bases outside the gene matches. The length of the CDR3 is 15 residues. As originally analysed: Counts of nucleated cells, estimated from reference gene primer amplification, were obtained. Clones were sequenced by immunoSEQ multiplex PCR, and TCRdb holds only the in-frame ones, with some missing. V and J calls and clone size are as listed in that table; D and trimming were resolved from the DNA. This table holds some 97,000 clones, approximately 93% found once. Sample: peripheral blood. The chain recombines TRBV4-1 with TRBJ1-5; TRBD1 aligns across 10 bases. This receptor was obtained from a man aged 45-65 years with active COVID-19. Here the CDR3 DNA reads TGCGCCAGCAGCCAAGATCGACAGGGGGCTCAGCCCCAGCATTTT. Its translation is CASSQDRQGAQPQHF.